Presented here are 27 T cell receptor beta chains from one specimen sequenced in a study of blood T cell repertoires in COVID-19 (dated by TCRdb to the early 2020s). Library preparation used the immunoSEQ multiplex PCR assay. This is the immuneACCESS table as TCRdb keeps it, with only in-frame sequences that have V and J called. A part of the clones is gone; compared with another copy, unresolved V genes explain less than half, and the rest is unexplained. The sample table lists over 20,000 clones, approximately 82% of them with a count of one. The ten largest clones capture about a third of the sample. The sample taken for sequencing was peripheral blood. Receptors were obtained from a human donor in a cohort sampled during active COVID-19.

The V call is TRBV7-8, the J call TRBJ2-7; 11 bases map to TRBD2. Per the germline V gene, CDR1 is SGHVS and CDR2 is FQNEAQ. The CDR3 covers 21 residues. With V trimmed by 1 base and J by 2 bases, 19 bases remained unmatched. The CDR3 DNA sequence: TGTGCCAGCAGCTTAGGATGGGGGGGTGGACTAGCGGGCAAGACCGCCTACGAGCAGTACTTC. As protein: CASSLGWGGGLAGKTAYEQYF.

The rearrangement joins TRBV6-5 to TRBJ1-5; tentatively, D is TRBD1 (6 bases). V was clipped by 0 bases and J by 7 bases, with 13 bases between them. Per germline, CDR1 MNHEY and CDR2 SVGAGI. The CDR3 has 15 amino acids. CDR3 DNA sequence: TGTGCCAGCAGTTACTCGCGCGTGGGGGCACAGCCCCAGCATTTT. Amino acid sequence: CASSYSRVGAQPQHF.

The chain is built from TRBV27 and TRBJ2-2; TRBD2 aligns across 10 bases. The V segment lost 5 bases and the J segment 8 bases; nucleotides outside the gene matches: 11. Germline CDR1 is MNHEY and CDR2 is SMNVEV (reference sequence). This CDR3 is 16 amino acids long. In DNA, the CDR3 is TGTGCCAGCAGTCCCGGGAGCGGGAGGGCGCGGGGGGAGCTGTTTTTT. This codes for CASSPGSGRARGELFF.

The chain links TRBV15 to TRBJ2-3; the D gene is possibly TRBD2 (6 bases). The CDR3 covers 12 residues. CDR1 and CDR2 from the germline V gene are LNHNV and YYDKDF (reference sequence). V lost 4 bases to trimming and J lost 4 bases, with 6 bases between them. The CDR3 is CATSTGADTQYF. The DNA for the CDR3 is TGTGCCACCAGCACGGGGGCAGATACGCAGTATTTT.

This chain uses TRBV5-1 with TRBJ2-1; tentative D call: TRBD1 (5 bases). Germline lookup yields CDR1 SGHRS and CDR2 YFSETQ. The CDR3 totals 18 residues. Trimming took 0 bases from V and 0 from J, leaving 16 bases between them. The CDR3 coding sequence is TGCGCCAGCAGCTTGGCCCGGGCAGGGAACCCCTCCTACAATGAGCAGTTCTTC. As protein: CASSLARAGNPSYNEQFF.

This chain uses TRBV18 with TRBJ1-5, with 8 positions matching TRBD1. The germline gives CDR1 KGHSH, CDR2 LQKENI. This CDR3 spans 15 amino acids. With 2 bases clipped from V and 3 bases from J, the junction kept 3 bases outside the gene matches. The DNA of the CDR3 is TGTGCCAGCTCACCATTACAGGGGGTCAATCAGCCCCAGCATTTT. This encodes CASSPLQGVNQPQHF.

The chain couples TRBV18 to TRBJ2-5; 8 bases are shared with TRBD1. Trimming took 5 bases from V and 3 from J; bases not matched to a gene: 5. The V gene's germline CDR1 is KGHSH and CDR2 LQKENI. The CDR3 is 14 residues long. The CDR3 sequence: CASSTRQGKETQYF. The CDR3, as DNA: TGTGCCAGCTCAACCCGACAGGGGAAAGAGACCCAGTACTTC.

The J gene is TRBJ2-6, the V gene TRBV24-1; tentatively, D is TRBD2 (6 bases). The CDR3 sequence is 17 residues long. Germline V gene lookup returns CDR1 KGHDR and CDR2 SFDVKD. Deletions cut 3 bases from V and 0 bases from J, with 11 bases between. The CDR3 region has the DNA TGTGCCACCAGTGATCAAGCGGGCCACTCTGGGGCCAACGTCCTGACTTTC. Residues: CATSDQAGHSGANVLTF.

V and J are TRBV7-2 and TRBJ2-3; 16 nucleotides line up with TRBD2. The CDR3 is 17 amino acids. Trimming cost V 5 bases and J 5 bases; bases outside gene matches: 7. Per the germline V gene, CDR1 is SGHTA and CDR2 is FQGNSA. This CDR3 reads CASSTGTSGRAIDTQYF. Written as DNA, the CDR3 is TGTGCCAGCAGCACCGGGACTAGCGGGAGGGCCATAGATACGCAGTATTTT.

The chain joins TRBV28 to TRBJ2-7; 8 bases match TRBD2. Germline V gene data show CDR1 as MDHEN and CDR2 as SYDVKM. The length of the CDR3 is 15 residues. The J segment lost 6 bases and the V segment lost 1 base, leaving 8 bases of the junction unmatched. The CDR3 coding sequence is TGTGCCAGCAGTTTATCGGCGGGAGGCGGGTCCGAGCAGTACTTC. It codes for CASSLSAGGGSEQYF.

The chain employs TRBV5-1 and TRBJ2-7, with a weak D call TRBD1 (5 bases). Germline values: CDR1 SGHRS, CDR2 YFSETQ. There are 16 residues in the CDR3. Deletions cut 0 bases from V and 2 bases from J, with 15 bases between. The CDR3 spells CASSLVSGSLAYEQYF. CDR3 nucleotides: TGCGCCAGCAGCTTGGTATCAGGGTCGCTGGCCTACGAGCAGTACTTC.

The chain is built from TRBV27 and TRBJ1-1; the match to TRBD1 covers 9 bases. The CDR3 is 16 residues long. Germline CDR1 reads MNHEY; CDR2 reads SMNVEV (reference sequence). V shed 6 bases and J 2 bases; nucleotides not matched to a gene: 10. CDR3 DNA sequence: TGTGCCAGCAGCCCCACGACAGGGGGATTAAACACTGAAGCTTTCTTT. Its translation is CASSPTTGGLNTEAFF.

The sample holds one count of this clone. The genes are TRBV4-3 and TRBJ1-2, with D possibly TRBD1 on 5 matching bases. The CDR3 is made up of 15 amino acids. Germline CDR1 is LGHNA and CDR2 is YSLEER. The V and J ends lost 0 bases and 4 bases respectively, with 12 bases between them. CDR3 amino acids: CASSQDPRVAYGYTF. The DNA for the CDR3 is TGCGCCAGCAGCCAAGATCCCAGGGTTGCCTATGGCTACACCTTC.

The chain recombines TRBV5-4 with TRBJ2-2, with 10 nucleotides matching TRBD2. The CDR3 is made up of 17 amino acids. Per the germline V gene, CDR1 is SGHNT and CDR2 is YYREEE (reference sequence). Trimming at V came to 4 bases and at J to 7 bases, leaving 13 bases not matched to a gene. CDR3 bases: TGTGCCAGCAGCATCGGCGGTAGCGGGGGGACAGACGGGGAGCTGTTTTTT. Encoded protein: CASSIGGSGGTDGELFF. The complete variable domain, with remaining parts taken from reference TRBV5-4 and TRBJ2-2, reads ETGVTQSPTHLIKTRGQQVTLRCSSQSGHNTVSWYQQALGQGPQFIFQYYREEENGRGNFPPRFSGLQFPNYSSELNVNALELDDSALYLCASSIGGSGGTDGELFFGEGSRLTVL.

This clone was detected once. This chain links TRBV4-2 with TRBJ1-1, with D uncertain. The CDR3 has 11 amino acids. The germline CDR1 and CDR2 sequences are LGHNA and YNFKEQ. V gave up 5 bases and J gave up 11 bases, with 12 bases separating them. For the CDR3, the DNA is TGTGCCAGCAGCTCCCCGTTGTTCGCTTTCTTT. This encodes CASSSPLFAFF.

V usage is TRBV19 and J usage is TRBJ2-3; 13 bases are a match to TRBD2. The ends lost 7 bases at V and 11 bases at J; junction bases unmatched: 21. This CDR3 comprises 18 residues. Germline CDR1 and CDR2: LNHDA and SQIVND (reference sequence). CDR3 coding DNA: TGTGCCAGTACCGCCCCTGGACTAGCGGGGGTCCCGCAGGGGTTGCAGTATTTT. Translation: CASTAPGLAGVPQGLQYF.

The chain employs TRBV29-1 and TRBJ2-7, with a tentative D call TRBD2 (6 bases). The V gene lost 6 bases and the J gene lost 3 bases, with 21 bases spanning the gap. The CDR3 contains 15 residues. Looked up from germline, CDR1 is SQVTM and CDR2 is ANQGSEA. This CDR3 reads CSVRPVDEGLYEQYF. CDR3 DNA sequence: TGCAGCGTCCGCCCGGTAGACGAGGGACTCTACGAGCAGTACTTC.

The CDR3 DNA reads as TGTGCCAGCAGAGGGCGGGAGCGCACAGATACGCAGTATTTT. It yields the protein CASRGRERTDTQYF. The chain has TRBV28 and TRBJ2-3; 7 nucleotides align to TRBD2. Looked up from germline, CDR1 is MDHEN and CDR2 is SYDVKM. J was trimmed by 1 base and V by 6 bases; bases with no gene match: 4. The CDR3 is 14 amino acids.

This clone was found a few times. The V and J genes are TRBV6-5 and TRBJ2-7; maybe TRBD2 (5 bases). The V end lost 0 bases, the J end lost 2 bases, and 8 bases lay between the germline ends. CDR3 length: 14 amino acids. CDR1 is MNHEY, CDR2 SVGAGI, per germline. The CDR3 DNA follows: TGTGCCAGCAGTTACTCGAGGGAAACCTACGAGCAGTACTTC. Its protein is CASSYSRETYEQYF.

This chain connects TRBV2 to TRBJ2-1; perhaps TRBD1 as D (6 bases). The V end was cut by 6 bases, the J end by 2 bases, with 8 bases between. This CDR3 comprises 13 residues. CDR1 and CDR2 from the germline V gene are SNHLY and FYNNEI. CDR3 sequence reads: CASRQGPYNEQFF. In nucleotides, the CDR3 is TGTGCCAGCAGACAGGGACCCTACAATGAGCAGTTCTTC.

J is TRBJ1-4 and V is TRBV6-5; 7 bases align to TRBD1. Germline V lookup: CDR1 MNHEY, CDR2 SVGAGI. Losses at the gene ends were 6 bases for V and 8 bases for J; bases not matched to a gene: 12. The CDR3 is made up of 15 amino acids. CDR3 nucleotides: TGTGCCAGCAGGCGGACAGGCACAGGGGCGGAAAAACTGTTTTTT. Its protein is CASRRTGTGAEKLFF.

J is TRBJ1-4 and V is TRBV14; 7 nucleotides align to TRBD1. The germline gives CDR1 SGHDN, CDR2 FVKESK. J gave up 10 bases and V 0 bases, and 14 bases lay outside the gene matches. This CDR3 spans 17 amino acids. CDR3 sequence reads: CASSQDGQTGTLGKLFF. CDR3 in DNA: TGTGCCAGCAGCCAAGATGGTCAGACAGGGACATTAGGAAAACTGTTTTTT.

CDR3 region: CATSRQRHGNYEQYF. The CDR3 DNA sequence: TGTGCCACCAGCAGACAAAGACACGGAAACTACGAGCAGTACTTC. The V and J genes are TRBV15 and TRBJ2-7; unclear D gene. Germline-derived CDR1 and CDR2 are LNHNV and YYDKDF (reference sequence). V was pared by 2 bases and J by 3 bases, with 14 bases between. The CDR3 is 15 residues long.

The V gene is TRBV7-7, the J gene TRBJ2-2; TRBD2 matches 8 bases. The CDR3 extends over 13 amino acids. V was pared by 11 bases and J by 2 bases, with 4 bases of the junction left unmatched. The germline V gene has CDR1 SSHAT and CDR2 FNYEAQ (reference sequence). CDR3 residues: CALSGGNTGELFF. As DNA, the CDR3 is TGTGCCCTCAGCGGGGGCAACACCGGGGAGCTGTTTTTT.

The CDR3 reads CASSLEDSGAYGYTF. CDR3 coding DNA: TGCGCCAGCAGCTTGGAGGACAGCGGGGCCTATGGCTACACCTTC. The chain combines TRBV5-1 with TRBJ1-2, with D possibly matching TRBD1 (6 bases). Trimming shortened V by 0 bases and J by 4 bases, and 13 bases separated the two germline ends. The CDR3 loop spans 15 amino acids. From germline, CDR1 is SGHRS and CDR2 YFSETQ.

The CDR3 coding sequence is TGTGCCAGCAGCCGCGCGGGACTAGCGGGAGGGCCCCCCTACAATGAGCAGTTCTTC. It translates to CASSRAGLAGGPPYNEQFF. The genes are TRBV5-4 and TRBJ2-1; 16 bases agree with TRBD2. The junction had 9 bases not matched to a gene; V was cut back by 4 bases and J by 2 bases. The CDR3 spans 19 residues. Germline V gene lookup returns CDR1 SGHNT and CDR2 YYREEE (reference sequence).

The rearrangement uses TRBV27 and TRBJ2-7; TRBD2 aligns across 12 bases. V trimming: 4 bases; J trimming: 3 bases; junction bases outside the gene matches: 7. Germline V lookup: CDR1 MNHEY, CDR2 SMNVEV (reference sequence). The CDR3 is made up of 16 amino acids. In DNA form, the CDR3 reads TGTGCCAGCAGTTCGCGACTAGCGGGAGCTAACTACGAGCAGTACTTC. Translation gives CASSSRLAGANYEQYF.